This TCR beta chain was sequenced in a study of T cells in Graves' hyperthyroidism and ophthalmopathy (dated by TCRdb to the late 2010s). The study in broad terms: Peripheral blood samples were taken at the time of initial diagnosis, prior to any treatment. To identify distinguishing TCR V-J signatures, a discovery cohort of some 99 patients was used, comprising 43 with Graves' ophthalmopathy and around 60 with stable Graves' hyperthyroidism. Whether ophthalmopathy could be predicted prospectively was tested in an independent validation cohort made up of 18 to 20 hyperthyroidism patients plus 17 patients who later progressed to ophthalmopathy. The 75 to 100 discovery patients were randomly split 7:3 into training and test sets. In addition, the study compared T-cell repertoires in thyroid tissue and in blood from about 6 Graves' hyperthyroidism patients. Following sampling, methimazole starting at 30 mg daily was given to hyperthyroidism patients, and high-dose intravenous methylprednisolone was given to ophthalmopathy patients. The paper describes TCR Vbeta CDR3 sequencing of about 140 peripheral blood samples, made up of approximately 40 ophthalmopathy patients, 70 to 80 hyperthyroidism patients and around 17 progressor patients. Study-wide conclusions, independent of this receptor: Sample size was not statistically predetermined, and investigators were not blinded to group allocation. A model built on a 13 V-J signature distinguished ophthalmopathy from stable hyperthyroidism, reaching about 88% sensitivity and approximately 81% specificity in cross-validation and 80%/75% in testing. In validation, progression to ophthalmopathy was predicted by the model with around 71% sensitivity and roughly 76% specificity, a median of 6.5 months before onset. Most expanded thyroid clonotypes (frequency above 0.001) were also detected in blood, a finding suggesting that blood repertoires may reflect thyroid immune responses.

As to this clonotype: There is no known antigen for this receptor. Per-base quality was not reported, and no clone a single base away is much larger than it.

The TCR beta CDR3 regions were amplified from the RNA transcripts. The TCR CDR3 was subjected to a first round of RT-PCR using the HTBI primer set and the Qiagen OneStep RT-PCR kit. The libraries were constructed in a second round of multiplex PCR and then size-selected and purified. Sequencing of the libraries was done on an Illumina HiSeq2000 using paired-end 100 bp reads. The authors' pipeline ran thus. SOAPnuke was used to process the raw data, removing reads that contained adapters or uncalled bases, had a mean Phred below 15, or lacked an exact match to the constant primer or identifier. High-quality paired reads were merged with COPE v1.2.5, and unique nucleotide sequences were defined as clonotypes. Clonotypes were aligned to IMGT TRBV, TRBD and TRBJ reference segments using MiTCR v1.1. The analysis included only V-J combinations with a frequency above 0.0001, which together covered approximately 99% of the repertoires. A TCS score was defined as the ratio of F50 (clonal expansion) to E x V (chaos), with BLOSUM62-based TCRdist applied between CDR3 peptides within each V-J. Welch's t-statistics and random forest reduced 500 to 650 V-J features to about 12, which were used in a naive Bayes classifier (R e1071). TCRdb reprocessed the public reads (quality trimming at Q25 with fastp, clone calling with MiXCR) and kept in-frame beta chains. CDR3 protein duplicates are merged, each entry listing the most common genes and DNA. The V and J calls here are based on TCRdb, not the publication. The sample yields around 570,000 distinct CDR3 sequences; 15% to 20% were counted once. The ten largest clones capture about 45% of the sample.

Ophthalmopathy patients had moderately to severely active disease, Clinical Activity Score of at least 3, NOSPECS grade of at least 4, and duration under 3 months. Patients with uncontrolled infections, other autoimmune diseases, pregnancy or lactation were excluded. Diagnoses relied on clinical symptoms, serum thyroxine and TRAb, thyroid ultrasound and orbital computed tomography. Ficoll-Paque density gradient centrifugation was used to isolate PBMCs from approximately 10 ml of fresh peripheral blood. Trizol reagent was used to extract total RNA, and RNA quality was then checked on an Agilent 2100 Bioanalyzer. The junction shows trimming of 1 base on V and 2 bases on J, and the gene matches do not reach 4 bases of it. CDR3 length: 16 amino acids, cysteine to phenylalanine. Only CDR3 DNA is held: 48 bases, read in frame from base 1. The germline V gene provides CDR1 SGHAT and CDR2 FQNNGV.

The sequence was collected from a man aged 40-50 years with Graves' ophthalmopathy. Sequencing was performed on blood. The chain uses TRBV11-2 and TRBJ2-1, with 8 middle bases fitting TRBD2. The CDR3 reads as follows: CASSLGSGGAYNEQFF. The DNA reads TGTGCCAGCAGCTTAGGGAGCGGGGGTGCCTACAATGAGCAGTTCTTC. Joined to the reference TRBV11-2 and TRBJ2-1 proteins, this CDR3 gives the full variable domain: EAGVAQSPRYKIIEKRQSVAFWCNPISGHATLYWYQQILGQGPKLLIQFQNNGVVDDSQLPKDRFSAERLKGVDSTLKIQPAKLEDSAVYLCASSLGSGGAYNEQFFGPGTRLTVL.